This T cell receptor beta chain stems from a study of blood T cell repertoires in COVID-19. Study information: Both acute and convalescent COVID-19 samples were obtained from the United States, Italy and Spain. T cells, B-cell-depleted T cells, or PBMCs supplied cDNA or gDNA.

Authors' processing steps: Using reference gene primer amplification, nucleated cell counts were estimated. Using immunoSEQ multiplex PCR, the repertoire was profiled, and TCRdb retains in-frame clones only, with some absent. V, J and clone size reflect that table, while D and trimming were determined from the DNA. The sample includes some 150,000 clones, roughly 88% of them seen just once. There are 15 residues in the CDR3. The trim removed 4 bases at V and 10 bases at J, leaving 13 bases unmatched. Germline CDR1 and CDR2: SGHDT and YYEEEE. Input material: peripheral blood. The V and J genes are TRBV5-6 and TRBJ2-5; TRBD2 aligns across 10 bases. The receptor's source is a woman aged 50 to 65 with acute or convalescent COVID-19. For the CDR3, the DNA is TGTGCCAGCAGCAGTAGCGGGGGGATTCTCGGAAACCAGTACTTC. Translated: CASSSSGGILGNQYF.